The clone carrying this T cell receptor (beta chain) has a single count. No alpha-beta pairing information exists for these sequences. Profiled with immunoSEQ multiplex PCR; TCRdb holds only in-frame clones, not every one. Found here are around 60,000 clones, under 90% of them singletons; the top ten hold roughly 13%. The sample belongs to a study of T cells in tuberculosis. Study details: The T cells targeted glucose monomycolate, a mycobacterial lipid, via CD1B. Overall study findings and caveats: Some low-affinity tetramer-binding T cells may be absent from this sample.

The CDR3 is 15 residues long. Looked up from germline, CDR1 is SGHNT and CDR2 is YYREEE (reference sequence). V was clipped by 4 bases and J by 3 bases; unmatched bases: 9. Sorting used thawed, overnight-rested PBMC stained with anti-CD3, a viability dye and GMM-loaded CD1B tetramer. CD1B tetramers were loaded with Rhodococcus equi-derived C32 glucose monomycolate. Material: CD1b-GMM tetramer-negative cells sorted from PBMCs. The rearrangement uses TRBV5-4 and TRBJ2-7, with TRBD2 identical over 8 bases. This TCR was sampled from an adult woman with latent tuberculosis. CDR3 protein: CASSPGSSGLYEQYF. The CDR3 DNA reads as TGTGCCAGCAGCCCCGGGTCTAGCGGGCTCTACGAGCAGTACTTC. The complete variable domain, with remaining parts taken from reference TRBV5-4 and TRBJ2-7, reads ETGVTQSPTHLIKTRGQQVTLRCSSQSGHNTVSWYQQALGQGPQFIFQYYREEENGRGNFPPRFSGLQFPNYSSELNVNALELDDSALYLCASSPGSSGLYEQYFGPGTRLTVT.